Presented here are 30 T cell receptor beta chains from one specimen sequenced in a study of early T cells in non-severe SARS-CoV-2 infection. Each CDR3 protein is one row after TCRdb ran MiXCR on the 5' RACE reads. The table lists more than 20,000 distinct CDR3 sequences, roughly 4.4% of them singletons. The source material was whole blood. Receptor source: an adult who was a healthcare worker with PCR-confirmed SARS-CoV-2 infection or an uninfected control (not recorded which).

This clonotype was recorded many times. One junction end disagrees with the germline gene, perhaps due to a read error. The J gene is TRBJ1-4, the V gene TRBV5-6, with a tentative D call TRBD1 (5 bases). This CDR3 has 13 residues. The germline V gene encodes CDR1 SGHDT and CDR2 YYEEEE. CDR3 nucleotide sequence: TGTGCCAGCAGCGGATTTGGGACGGTCTCCTTAGCCTTT. Its protein is CASSGFGTVSLAF.

The table lists this clonotype with many counts. The chain is built from TRBV6-5 and TRBJ2-1; tentatively, D is TRBD1 or TRBD2 (5 bases each). This CDR3 contains 15 residues. Trimming shortened V by 5 bases and J by 0 bases, and 11 bases separated the two germline ends. Per germline, CDR1 MNHEY and CDR2 SVGAGI. DNA of the CDR3: TGTGCCAGCAGTGGGGACGTGAGCTCCTACAATGAGCAGTTCTTC. This gives the protein CASSGDVSSYNEQFF.

The rearrangement links TRBV6-5 to TRBJ1-2; 8 positions match TRBD1. CDR3 length equals 15 residues. V was pared by 2 bases and J by 4 bases, with 6 bases of the junction left unmatched. Looked up from germline, CDR1 is MNHEY and CDR2 is SVGAGI. This CDR3 reads CASSYLTGAPYGYTF. For the CDR3, the DNA is TGTGCCAGCAGTTACCTGACAGGGGCCCCCTATGGCTACACCTTC.

The V gene is TRBV5-4, the J gene TRBJ1-1; D possibly corresponds to TRBD1 (6 bases). This CDR3 region has 17 residues. Deletions cut 4 bases from V and 5 bases from J, with 24 bases between. Germline V gene lookup returns CDR1 SGHNT and CDR2 YYREEE (reference sequence). The CDR3 sequence is CASSPAVQTGPGTEAFF. CDR3 coding DNA: TGTGCCAGCAGCCCGGCGGTCCAGACAGGCCCTGGGACTGAAGCTTTCTTT.

This clonotype was detected ten times or more. CDR3 sequence: CASSEDGHSEAFF. The DNA for the CDR3 is TGTGCCAGCAGTGAAGATGGACACTCTGAAGCTTTCTTT. The V and J genes are TRBV25-1 and TRBJ1-1, with D perhaps TRBD1 (5 bases). With 2 bases removed from V and 6 bases from J, the gap between germline ends came to 10 bases. In germline, CDR1 is MGHDK, CDR2 SYGVNS. This CDR3 contains 13 residues.

On this clonotype: Without the conserved terminal phenylalanine or tryptophan, this CDR3 likely stems from a read error. V and J are TRBV7-8 and TRBJ1-1; D gene ambiguous. Germline V gives CDR1 SGHVS, CDR2 FQNEAQ. Trimming removed 1 base from V and 4 bases from J, with 7 bases in between. CDR3 length: 13 amino acids. The CDR3 nucleotides read TGTGCCAGCAGCTTAGGAGGAATCACTGAAGCTTTCTTA. Translation gives CASSLGGITEAFL.

This clonotype appeared many times. The J gene is TRBJ2-1, the V gene TRBV20-1; 7 bases fit TRBD1. The V and J ends lost 1 base and 13 bases, in that order; junction bases with no gene match: 7. Germline CDR1 is DFQATT and CDR2 is SNEGSKA (reference sequence). CDR3 size: 12 residues. Here the CDR3 DNA reads TGCAGTGCTAGAGGTAACAGGGGCCTACAGTTCTTC. Its protein product is CSARGNRGLQFF.

On this clonotype: This may come from a read error, since a much larger clone is one base off. The chain recombines TRBV2 with TRBJ2-5, with a possible D match to TRBD1 (5 bases). Germline lookup yields CDR1 SNHLY and CDR2 FYNNEI. The length of the CDR3 is 15 residues. Trimming removed 9 bases at V and 2 bases at J, with 19 bases between. CDR3 coding DNA: TGTGCCAGTGAAGGGGCAGGCGGTGGACAAGAGACCCAGTACTTC. Amino acid sequence: CASEGAGGGQETQYF.

The chain carries TRBV14 and TRBJ1-1, with 7 bases aligning to TRBD1. The CDR3 is 12 residues long. J was trimmed by 9 bases and V by 0 bases; bases with no gene match: 1. Germline CDR1 SGHDN, CDR2 FVKESK. CDR3 sequence (DNA): TGTGCCAGCAGCCAAGAGACAGGGCAAGCTTTCTTT. Translating it yields CASSQETGQAFF.

This clonotype was seen repeatedly, ten times or more. This CDR3 is CSARAGGTGKRSNTEAFF. The CDR3 DNA reads TGCAGTGCTAGAGCGGGGGGTACAGGGAAACGGTCGAACACTGAAGCTTTCTTT. This rearrangement joins TRBV20-1 to TRBJ1-1, with a possible D match to TRBD1 (6 bases). This CDR3 spans 18 amino acids. Germline V gene data show CDR1 as DFQATT and CDR2 as SNEGSKA (reference sequence). The V gene lost 1 base and the J gene lost 1 base, with 22 bases spanning the gap.

A single count supports this clonotype. This chain joins TRBV7-9 and TRBJ1-1; D is perhaps TRBD1 (6 bases). Germline V gives CDR1 SEHNR, CDR2 FQNEAQ (reference sequence). The V end lost 3 bases, the J end lost 5 bases, and 16 bases lay between the germline ends. The CDR3 is 15 amino acids. CDR3 residues: CASSFPSGVGTEAFF. The CDR3 nucleotides read TGTGCCAGCAGCTTTCCCTCAGGGGTAGGGACTGAAGCTTTCTTT.

By sample share, this clonotype is medium-sized. The gene calls are TRBV9 and TRBJ1-1, with D unclear. Trimming took 0 bases from V and 7 from J, leaving 10 bases between them. The CDR3 has 13 amino acids. Germline V gives CDR1 SGDLS, CDR2 YYNGEE. CDR3: CASSVDTRSEAFF. In nucleotides, the CDR3 is TGTGCCAGCAGCGTAGATACCCGGAGTGAAGCTTTCTTT.

In this sample, this clonotype turned up many times. The chain recombines TRBV10-2 with TRBJ2-2, with TRBD2 matching over 7 bases. This CDR3 has 12 amino acids. V was clipped by 5 bases and J by 6 bases; unmatched bases: 0. Germline CDR1 reads WSHSY; CDR2 reads SAAADI. In DNA, the CDR3 is TGCGCCAGCAGTCGGGGGGCCGGGGAGCTGTTTTTT. It codes for CASSRGAGELFF.

This clonotype appeared many times. This sequence joins TRBV2 and TRBJ2-4, with D perhaps given as TRBD1 or TRBD2 (5 bases each). Trimming took off 1 base at V and 0 bases at J, with 7 bases between the two ends. The CDR3 is made up of 15 amino acids. Germline values: CDR1 SNHLY, CDR2 FYNNEI. In nucleotides, the CDR3 is TGTGCCAGCAGTGAAGAGGGGAGAGCCAAAAACATTCAGTACTTC. Amino acid sequence: CASSEEGRAKNIQYF.

The sample holds many counts of this clonotype. This chain connects TRBV27 to TRBJ2-7; 8 bases align to TRBD2. V lost 6 bases, J lost 4 bases, and 8 bases stayed unmatched. CDR3 size: 14 residues. Per the germline V gene, CDR1 is MNHEY and CDR2 is SMNVEV (reference sequence). CDR3 DNA sequence: TGTGCCAGCAGCCGGGGGGGGAGTTCGTACGAGCAGTACTTC. Amino acid sequence: CASSRGGSSYEQYF.

This clonotype has at least ten counts. This chain links TRBV28 with TRBJ2-7; 9 bases match TRBD1. The CDR3 sequence is 20 residues long. Germline CDR1 is MDHEN and CDR2 is SYDVKM. The V segment lost 0 bases and the J segment 0 bases; nucleotides outside the gene matches: 15. CDR3 nucleotides: TGTGCCAGCAGTTTATGGACTCGCGGGAACGGGACAGGGAACTCCTACGAGCAGTACTTC. Translation gives CASSLWTRGNGTGNSYEQYF. Combining the CDR3 with reference TRBV28 and TRBJ2-7 gives the whole variable domain DVKVTQSSRYLVKRTGEKVFLECVQDMDHENMFWYRQDPGLGLRLIYFSYDVKMKEKGDIPEGYSVSREKKERFSLILESASTNQTSMYLCASSLWTRGNGTGNSYEQYFGPGTRLTVT.

This clonotype has a handful of counts. The V and J genes are TRBV28 and TRBJ2-3; 8 bases line up with TRBD2. Germline assignment: CDR1 MDHEN and CDR2 SYDVKM. After removal of 5 bases from V and 8 bases from J, the junction contained 12 bases not matched to a gene. This CDR3 region has 15 residues. CDR3 residues: CASSPTGTRESTQYF. As DNA, the CDR3 is TGTGCCAGCAGTCCTACCGGGACTAGGGAAAGTACGCAGTATTTT.

This clonotype was seen ten or more times. This chain joins TRBV20-1 and TRBJ2-7, with TRBD1 matching 10 bases. The J segment lost 4 bases and the V segment lost 6 bases, leaving 6 bases of the junction unmatched. This CDR3 spans 13 amino acids. Per germline, CDR1 DFQATT and CDR2 SNEGSKA (reference sequence). CDR3 region: CSAERQGAYEQYF. The CDR3, as DNA: TGCAGTGCGGAACGACAGGGGGCATACGAGCAGTACTTC.

This clonotype showed up many times. The V and J genes are TRBV7-2 and TRBJ1-1, with TRBD1 as a possible D gene (6 bases). Trimming took 5 bases from V and 5 from J, leaving 18 bases between them. The germline CDR1 and CDR2 sequences are SGHTA and FQGNSA. The CDR3 is 15 residues long. The DNA for the CDR3 is TGTGCCAGCAGCCCGAGACCAGGGGCAGGGACTGAAGCTTTCTTT. This translates into CASSPRPGAGTEAFF.

The table lists this clonotype with many counts. V usage is TRBV10-3 and J usage is TRBJ2-3; 8 bases are shared with TRBD2. CDR1 is ENHRY, CDR2 SYGVKD, per germline. V was pared by 3 bases and J by 5 bases, with 13 bases of the junction left unmatched. The CDR3 consists of 17 residues. CDR3 residues: CAISDLAGSNEGDTQYF. In DNA, the CDR3 is TGTGCCATCAGTGACTTAGCGGGAAGTAACGAGGGAGATACGCAGTATTTT.

This clonotype was found many times. This CDR3 reads CASSLSLPGGTGELFF. For the CDR3, the DNA is TGTGCCAGCAGCTTATCCCTTCCAGGTGGCACCGGGGAGCTGTTTTTT. The gene calls are TRBV7-3 and TRBJ2-2; D remains ambiguous. Trimming pared 2 bases from V and 4 bases from J, leaving 14 bases between. The germline V gene encodes CDR1 SGHTA and CDR2 FQGTGA. The CDR3 loop spans 16 amino acids.

In this sample, this clonotype turned up many times. The chain carries TRBV19 and TRBJ2-7; no clear D gene. Trimming removed 3 bases from V and 6 bases from J, with 9 bases in between. Per the germline V gene, CDR1 is LNHDA and CDR2 is SQIVND (reference sequence). The CDR3 has 12 residues. The CDR3 reads CASSIPLGEQYF. CDR3 bases: TGTGCCAGTAGTATCCCCCTCGGCGAGCAGTACTTC.

This clonotype has ten or more counts. The chain carries TRBV7-9 and TRBJ2-3; D possibly corresponds to TRBD1 (5 bases). The germline CDR1 and CDR2 sequences are SEHNR and FQNEAQ (reference sequence). The ends were cut back, 5 bases at V and 2 bases at J, with 11 bases in the middle. This CDR3 region has 14 residues. In nucleotides, the CDR3 is TGTGCCAGCAGCCGCAGACAGACCACAGATACGCAGTATTTT. It codes for CASSRRQTTDTQYF.

This clonotype came up many times. This chain links TRBV12-3 or TRBV12-4 with TRBJ1-2; no firm D call. The CDR3 has 15 residues. V lost 2 bases, J lost 2 bases, and 12 bases lay in between. As DNA, the CDR3 is TGTGCCAGCAGTTTAAGCCCAGGCACCAACTATGGCTACACCTTC. Protein product: CASSLSPGTNYGYTF.

This clonotype has just a few counts. The chain carries TRBV12-3 or TRBV12-4 and TRBJ1-2, with D perhaps matching TRBD1 (6 bases). The V end was cut by 6 bases, the J end by 13 bases, with 15 bases between. The CDR3 loop spans 11 amino acids. CDR3 DNA: TGTGCCAGCAGCCGGGACAAGCCCCCCACCTTC. Translating it yields CASSRDKPPTF.

The rearrangement uses TRBV9 and TRBJ1-2; 11 positions agree with TRBD1. Per the germline V gene, CDR1 is SGDLS and CDR2 is YYNGEE. The CDR3 covers 17 residues. J was trimmed by 3 bases and V by 3 bases; bases with no gene match: 10. In DNA form, the CDR3 reads TGTGCCAGCAGCGCAGGGACAGGGGGTTCTTTCGACTATGGCTACACCTTC. Protein: CASSAGTGGSFDYGYTF.

Only a few counts were recorded for this clonotype. The gene calls are TRBV7-3 and TRBJ2-2, with D tentatively TRBD1 (6 bases). V was cut by 2 bases and J by 5 bases, with 12 bases left in between. The CDR3 has 15 residues. Germline lookup yields CDR1 SGHTA and CDR2 FQGTGA. The CDR3 here is CASSLQGPMTGELFF. In DNA, the CDR3 is TGTGCCAGCAGCTTACAGGGGCCAATGACCGGGGAGCTGTTTTTT. Full variable domain (outside the CDR3, taken from reference TRBV7-3 and TRBJ2-2): GAGVSQTPSNKVTEKGKYVELRCDPISGHTALYWYRQSLGQGPEFLIYFQGTGAADDSGLPNDRFFAVRPEGSVSTLKIQRTERGDSAVYLCASSLQGPMTGELFFGEGSRLTVL.

In its sample, this clonotype was seen many times. This sequence joins TRBV12-3 or TRBV12-4 and TRBJ1-4; 9 bases are shared with TRBD1. The CDR3 has 15 residues. Trimming cost V 2 bases and J 8 bases; bases outside gene matches: 6. CDR3 bases: TGTGCCAGCAGTTTATCCGGGACAGGGTACGAAAAACTGTTTTTT. Protein sequence: CASSLSGTGYEKLFF.

This chain links TRBV6-1 with TRBJ1-6; no reliable D call. Trimming cost V 1 base and J 5 bases, with 9 bases left between them. CDR3 length: 15 residues. Germline V lookup: CDR1 MNHNS, CDR2 SASEGT. CDR3 sequence reads: CASSEVGSNNSPLHF. As DNA, the CDR3 is TGTGCCAGCAGTGAAGTAGGGAGTAATAATTCACCCCTCCACTTT.

The CDR3 reads CASSRLAGGAGELFF. CDR3 nucleotide sequence: TGTGCCAGCAGTCGACTAGCGGGAGGGGCCGGGGAGCTGTTTTTT. The chain employs TRBV6-5 and TRBJ2-2; 14 bases agree with TRBD2. This CDR3 is 15 amino acids long. Per the germline V gene, CDR1 is MNHEY and CDR2 is SVGAGI. V trimming: 5 bases; J trimming: 6 bases; junction bases outside the gene matches: 2.